This section outlines one T cell receptor (beta chain) sequence together with its context. Its antigen is currently unknown. V lost 1 base and J lost 1, with 4 bases in between. Germline values: CDR1 LNHDA, CDR2 SQIVND (reference sequence). CDR3 length: 13 amino acids. This sample is part of a study of graft-versus-host responses after intestinal transplantation. Study-level background: Every one of the recipients received anti-thymocyte globulin induction and afterwards took tacrolimus and steroids for 3 to 4 years. General study points: Some GvH clones were seen earlier in gut or blood, suggesting intestinal origin. Within the allografts of patients who had graft-donor T cell macrochimerism, graft-versus-host to host-versus-graft clonal ratios were high.

The assay was immunoSEQ multiplex PCR, and TCRdb's table has in-frame clones only and misses some. The profile shows around 64,000 clones, 90% to 95% of them singletons. J is TRBJ1-2 and V is TRBV19; no definite D call. The source material was unstimulated CD4+ T cells sorted from spleen or lymph node cells, sampled before transplant. The clonotype comes from a human donor who was the organ donor for an intestinal transplant. The CDR3 sequence is CASSIGLNYGYTF. The CDR3 nucleotides are TGTGCCAGTAGTATAGGCCTTAACTATGGCTACACCTTC.